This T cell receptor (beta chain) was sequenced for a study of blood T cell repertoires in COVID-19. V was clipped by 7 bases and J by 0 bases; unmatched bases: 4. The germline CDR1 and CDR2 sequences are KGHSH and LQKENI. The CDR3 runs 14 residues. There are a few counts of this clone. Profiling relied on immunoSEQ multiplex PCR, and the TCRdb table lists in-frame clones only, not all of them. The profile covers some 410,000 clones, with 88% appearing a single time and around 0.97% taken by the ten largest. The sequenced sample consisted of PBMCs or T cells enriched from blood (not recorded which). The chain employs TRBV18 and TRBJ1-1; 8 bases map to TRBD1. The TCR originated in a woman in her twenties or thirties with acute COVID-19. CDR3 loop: CASFMDRVNTEAFF. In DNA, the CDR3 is TGTGCCAGCTTTATGGACAGGGTGAACACTGAAGCTTTCTTT.